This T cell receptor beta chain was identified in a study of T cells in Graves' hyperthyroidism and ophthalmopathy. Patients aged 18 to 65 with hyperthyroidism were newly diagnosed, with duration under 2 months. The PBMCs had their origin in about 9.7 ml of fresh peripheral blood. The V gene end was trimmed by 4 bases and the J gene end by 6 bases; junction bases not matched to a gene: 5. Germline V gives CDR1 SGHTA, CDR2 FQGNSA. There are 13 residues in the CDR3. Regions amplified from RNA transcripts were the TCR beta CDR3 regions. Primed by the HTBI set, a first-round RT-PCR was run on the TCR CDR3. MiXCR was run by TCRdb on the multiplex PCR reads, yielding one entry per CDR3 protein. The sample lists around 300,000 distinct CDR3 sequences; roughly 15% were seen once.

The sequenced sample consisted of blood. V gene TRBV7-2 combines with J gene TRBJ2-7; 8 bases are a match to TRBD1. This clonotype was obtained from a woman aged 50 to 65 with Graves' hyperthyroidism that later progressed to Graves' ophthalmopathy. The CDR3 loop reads CASSYDRGREQYF. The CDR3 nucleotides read TGTGCCAGCAGCTACGACAGGGGTCGCGAGCAGTACTTC.